The source of this TCR beta chain is a study of blood T cell repertoires in COVID-19. As for the study in general: The study drew acute and convalescent COVID-19 samples from the United States, Italy and Spain. PBMCs, B-cell-depleted T cells, or T cells provided the cDNA or gDNA that made up the material.

Authors' methods: Reference gene primer amplification in the assay estimated nucleated cell counts. The repertoire was sequenced with immunoSEQ multiplex PCR; TCRdb's copy has only in-frame clones and lacks some. The V and J calls and clone size come from that table; D and trimming were worked out from the DNA. The table lists some 240,000 clones, just under 85% of them singletons. The sequence was obtained from a woman aged 80 or older with acute or convalescent COVID-19. The sample was peripheral blood.

The CDR3 nucleotides read TGTGCCAGCAGCCCAACGACAGGGAAAAGGTCCGGGGAGCTGTTTTTT. Residues: CASSPTTGKRSGELFF. The chain couples TRBV5-6 to TRBJ2-2, with 7 bases fitting TRBD1. The CDR3 spans 16 residues. With 4 bases clipped from V and 6 bases from J, the junction kept 12 bases outside the gene matches. Germline V lookup: CDR1 SGHDT, CDR2 YYEEEE.